The 28 T cell receptor beta chains presented below share a single source sample, sequenced in a study of PD-1 blockade in classical Hodgkin lymphoma. The assay was immunoSEQ multiplex PCR, and TCRdb's table has in-frame clones only and misses some. The repertoire consists of around 53,000 clones, with around 76% occurring once and the leading ten covering 12%. The time point here: cycle 4 day 1 (C4D1), after more than five weeks of nivolumab. Every patient relapsed after autologous stem cell transplantation, and brentuximab vedotin exposure varied. The source material was peripheral blood mononuclear cells (PBMCs), sampled before the fourth cycle of nivolumab. All receptors derive from a human donor with classical Hodgkin lymphoma.

The chain uses TRBV5-6 and TRBJ1-1; D unclear. V lost 4 bases, J lost 2 bases, and 12 bases lay in between. Germline V CDR1 and CDR2: SGHDT, YYEEEE. The CDR3 has 14 residues. CDR3 DNA sequence: TGTGCCAGCAGCCCTACGTGGGCAAACACTGAAGCTTTCTTT. It codes for CASSPTWANTEAFF.

The chain employs TRBV27 and TRBJ2-1, with 7 bases fitting TRBD1. The germline CDR1 and CDR2 sequences are MNHEY and SMNVEV (reference sequence). There are 15 residues in the CDR3. The J segment lost 0 bases and the V segment lost 4 bases, leaving 3 bases of the junction unmatched. For the CDR3, the DNA is TGTGCCAGCAGTTGGGACAGCCTCTCCTACAATGAGCAGTTCTTC. It is translated as CASSWDSLSYNEQFF.

The V gene is TRBV13, the J gene TRBJ2-7; TRBD2 matches 7 bases. V trimming: 5 bases; J trimming: 2 bases; junction bases outside the gene matches: 6. The CDR3 spans 14 residues. CDR1 PRHDT and CDR2 FYEKMQ come from the germline V gene (reference sequence). CDR3 sequence reads: CASSLSRGAYEQYF. The CDR3 nucleotides are TGTGCCAGCAGCCTTTCCCGGGGGGCCTACGAGCAGTACTTC.

The chain couples TRBV19 to TRBJ2-6, with D tentatively TRBD2 (6 bases). This CDR3 contains 15 residues. The V end lost 6 bases, the J end lost 0 bases, and 9 bases lay between the germline ends. Germline loops: CDR1 LNHDA, CDR2 SQIVND (reference sequence). The CDR3 DNA sequence: TGTGCCAGTAGCCTGGGAGGCTCTGGGGCCAACGTCCTGACTTTC. This gives the protein CASSLGGSGANVLTF.

The V call is TRBV5-6, the J call TRBJ1-1; D is ambiguous. The length of the CDR3 is 11 residues. Trimming removed 5 bases from V and 5 bases from J, with 7 bases in between. The germline V gene encodes CDR1 SGHDT and CDR2 YYEEEE. CDR3 sequence reads: CASRSRTEAFF. Here the CDR3 DNA reads TGTGCCAGCAGATCGAGGACTGAAGCTTTCTTT.

This clone has more than one count but fewer than ten. The chain joins TRBV7-2 to TRBJ2-7, with 7 bases matching TRBD1. With 6 bases clipped from V and 2 bases from J, the junction kept 10 bases outside the gene matches. Germline CDR1 reads SGHTA; CDR2 reads FQGNSA. CDR3 length: 15 amino acids. The CDR3: CASRLVWDSPYEQYF. CDR3 nucleotides: TGTGCCAGCAGGCTTGTGTGGGACAGCCCCTACGAGCAGTACTTC. The whole variable domain, remainder taken from reference TRBV7-2 and TRBJ2-7, is GAGVSQSPSNKVTEKGKDVELRCDPISGHTALYWYRQSLGQGLEFLIYFQGNSAPDKSGLPSDRFSAERTGGSVSTLTIQRTQQEDSAVYLCASRLVWDSPYEQYFGPGTRLTVT.

V and J are TRBV11-2 and TRBJ2-7; 10 nucleotides agree with TRBD1. The CDR3 runs to 15 residues. In germline, CDR1 is SGHAT, CDR2 FQNNGV. Unmatched junction bases numbered 3, after V lost 0 bases and J lost 4 bases. CDR3 residues: CASSLDPGQGYEQYF. The CDR3 bases are TGTGCCAGCAGCTTAGACCCGGGACAGGGGTACGAGCAGTACTTC.

V gene TRBV5-1 combines with J gene TRBJ2-2, with 10 bases matching TRBD2. The germline gives CDR1 SGHRS, CDR2 YFSETQ. This CDR3 contains 17 residues. Trimming cost V 1 base and J 1 base; bases outside gene matches: 4. DNA of the CDR3: TGCGCCAGCAGCTTGATCCCTAGCGGGGGGAACACCGGGGAGCTGTTTTTT. Translated, it gives CASSLIPSGGNTGELFF.

The chain combines TRBV6-1 with TRBJ2-7; no clear D. The CDR3 runs 15 residues. The germline V gene encodes CDR1 MNHNS and CDR2 SASEGT. With 5 bases removed from V and 0 bases from J, the gap between germline ends came to 14 bases. CDR3 DNA: TGTGCCAGCAGTATTGGACCCATGAGCTCCTACGAGCAGTACTTC. This encodes CASSIGPMSSYEQYF.

Only one count was recorded for this clone. The chain has TRBV7-9 and TRBJ2-1; TRBD2 agrees at 12 bases. This CDR3 has 18 residues. J lost 6 bases, V lost 2 bases, and 11 bases had no gene match. From germline, CDR1 is SEHNR and CDR2 FQNEAQ (reference sequence). In nucleotides, the CDR3 is TGTGCCAGCAGCTTAACCCTAGCGGGAGGGCCGCGGGGCAATGAGCAGTTCTTC. Protein product: CASSLTLAGGPRGNEQFF.

This chain uses TRBV5-1 with TRBJ2-1; perhaps TRBD1 as D (6 bases). CDR3 length: 14 amino acids. The V end was cut by 3 bases, the J end by 5 bases, with 12 bases between. Germline values: CDR1 SGHRS, CDR2 YFSETQ. As DNA, the CDR3 is TGCGCCAGCAGCTCCGGGACAAACCACAATGAGCAGTTCTTC. Its translation is CASSSGTNHNEQFF.

This clone was recorded a few times. The CDR3 loop reads CASSLLGTGYDEQFF. The CDR3 bases are TGCGCCAGCAGCTTGCTAGGGACAGGGTACGATGAGCAGTTCTTC. The chain recombines TRBV5-1 with TRBJ2-1; 9 bases align to TRBD1. The CDR3 consists of 15 residues. Trimming cost V 1 base and J 8 bases; bases outside gene matches: 7. From germline, CDR1 is SGHRS and CDR2 YFSETQ.

A note on this clone: One junction end disagrees with the germline gene, perhaps due to a read error. The V call is TRBV7-9, the J call TRBJ1-2; 10 nucleotides match TRBD1. There are 12 residues in the CDR3. CDR1 and CDR2 from the germline V gene are SEHNR and FQNEAQ (reference sequence). Here the CDR3 DNA reads TGTGCCAGCAGCTTACCGACAGGGGGCTCGGCCTTC. Amino acids: CASSLPTGGSAF.

The rearrangement uses TRBV10-3 and TRBJ2-1, with TRBD1 identical over 9 bases. After removal of 6 bases from V and 4 bases from J, the junction contained 4 bases not matched to a gene. The V gene's germline CDR1 is ENHRY and CDR2 SYGVKD. CDR3 length equals 14 residues. The CDR3 loop reads CAIRGQGGYNEQFF. The CDR3 bases are TGTGCCATCAGGGGACAGGGTGGGTACAATGAGCAGTTCTTC.

The V gene is TRBV9, the J gene TRBJ2-7; 10 nucleotides align to TRBD2. The CDR3 is 16 amino acids. Trimming cost V 4 bases and J 3 bases; bases outside gene matches: 10. The V gene's germline CDR1 is SGDLS and CDR2 YYNGEE. The CDR3 DNA follows: TGTGCCAGCAGCCCCCACCCTAGCGGGAGACTCTACGAGCAGTACTTC. Translated, it gives CASSPHPSGRLYEQYF.

The V gene is TRBV7-2, the J gene TRBJ2-5; 10 bases map to TRBD2. Germline values: CDR1 SGHTA, CDR2 FQGNSA. Trimming at V came to 1 base and at J to 4 bases, leaving 3 bases not matched to a gene. The CDR3 has 15 residues. This chain's CDR3 is CASSLGQRGGETQYF. In DNA, the CDR3 is TGTGCCAGCAGCTTAGGCCAGCGGGGGGGAGAGACCCAGTACTTC.

This clone was recorded a few times. J is TRBJ2-1 and V is TRBV5-1; TRBD1 aligns across 9 bases. The CDR3 is 16 amino acids. The V segment lost 0 bases and the J segment 7 bases; nucleotides outside the gene matches: 8. Looked up from germline, CDR1 is SGHRS and CDR2 is YFSETQ. CDR3 residues: CASSLEGTGLLNEQFF. For the CDR3, the DNA is TGCGCCAGCAGCTTGGAAGGGACAGGGTTGTTAAATGAGCAGTTCTTC.

This CDR3 reads CASSTGEGTEAFF. Here the CDR3 DNA reads TGTGCCAGCAGTACAGGGGAAGGAACTGAAGCTTTCTTT. This chain uses TRBV6-5 with TRBJ1-1; the match to TRBD1 covers 7 bases. V was pared by 5 bases and J by 5 bases, with 5 bases of the junction left unmatched. CDR1 and CDR2 (germline): MNHEY, SVGAGI. The CDR3 loop spans 13 amino acids.

This chain uses TRBV6-1 with TRBJ2-5; D perhaps matches TRBD1 (7 bases). CDR3 length: 13 amino acids. In germline, CDR1 is MNHNS, CDR2 SASEGT. Trimming shortened V by 9 bases and J by 2 bases, and 13 bases separated the two germline ends. CDR3 loop: CASQGGRQETQYF. DNA for the CDR3: TGTGCCAGTCAGGGGGGCAGGCAAGAGACCCAGTACTTC.

The CDR3 sequence: CASSYATGGETQYF. For the CDR3, the DNA is TGCGCCAGCAGCTATGCCACAGGGGGGGAGACCCAGTACTTC. The chain is built from TRBV5-1 and TRBJ2-5; 8 bases map to TRBD1. The germline V gene has CDR1 SGHRS and CDR2 YFSETQ. V gave up 3 bases and J gave up 5 bases; unmatched junction bases: 6. This CDR3 contains 14 residues.

The chain joins TRBV6-1 to TRBJ1-3; tentatively, D is TRBD1 (5 bases). Germline V gene lookup returns CDR1 MNHNS and CDR2 SASEGT. The CDR3 runs to 16 residues. V gave up 3 bases and J gave up 0 bases, with 12 bases separating them. CDR3 amino acids: CASSDGTGRSGNTIYF. The CDR3 DNA sequence: TGTGCCAGCAGTGACGGAACAGGTCGCTCTGGAAACACCATATATTTT.

This chain connects TRBV6-6 to TRBJ1-4; the D is unclear. Trimming shortened V by 6 bases and J by 8 bases, and 13 bases separated the two germline ends. There are 13 residues in the CDR3. Germline V gene data show CDR1 as MNHNY and CDR2 as SVGAGI (reference sequence). CDR3: CASSSKGGEKLFF. CDR3 DNA sequence: TGTGCCAGCAGCTCAAAGGGAGGGGAAAAACTGTTTTTT.

CDR3 sequence reads: CASSLDGPYEQYF. The CDR3 DNA reads TGTGCCAGCAGCTTAGACGGTCCCTACGAGCAGTACTTC. This chain joins TRBV7-8 and TRBJ2-7; D gene uncertain. The CDR3 runs 13 residues. The germline gives CDR1 SGHVS, CDR2 FQNEAQ. The V end lost 1 base, the J end lost 2 bases, and 6 bases lay between the germline ends.

The chain couples TRBV7-9 to TRBJ2-1; D gene uncertain. Germline V gene lookup returns CDR1 SEHNR and CDR2 FQNEAQ (reference sequence). The germline V and J ends were trimmed by 0 bases and 1 base, with 1 base remaining between them. This CDR3 is built from 13 residues. The chain's CDR3 is CASSLASYNEQFF. As DNA, the CDR3 is TGTGCCAGCAGCTTAGCTTCCTACAATGAGCAGTTCTTC.

V and J are TRBV7-9 and TRBJ1-5; TRBD1 might be the D (5 bases). The V gene lost 6 bases and the J gene lost 7 bases, with 19 bases spanning the gap. The CDR3 extends over 15 amino acids. The germline gives CDR1 SEHNR, CDR2 FQNEAQ (reference sequence). This CDR3 is CASRAWEGRWQPQHF. The CDR3 DNA reads as TGTGCCAGCAGGGCCTGGGAGGGGAGGTGGCAGCCCCAGCATTTT.

The count of this clone is one. The chain has TRBV28 and TRBJ2-2, with D perhaps assigned TRBD1 or TRBD2 (5 bases each). With 3 bases removed from V and 5 bases from J, the gap between germline ends came to 16 bases. Looked up from germline, CDR1 is MDHEN and CDR2 is SYDVKM. The CDR3 totals 16 residues. The CDR3 DNA reads as TGTGCCAGCAGTTTCTTAGGAGGCGAGGGGACCGGGGAGCTGTTTTTT. It codes for CASSFLGGEGTGELFF.

The rearrangement uses TRBV6-5 and TRBJ2-1, with D possibly being TRBD1 or TRBD2 (5 bases each). This CDR3 has 16 amino acids. CDR1 MNHEY and CDR2 SVGAGI come from the germline V gene. The V end was cut by 0 bases, the J end by 5 bases, with 14 bases between. The CDR3 spells CASSYSRGATNNEQFF. The CDR3 DNA follows: TGTGCCAGCAGTTACTCGAGAGGGGCGACGAACAATGAGCAGTTCTTC.

The rearrangement links TRBV19 to TRBJ2-4; 11 nucleotides match TRBD2. Germline CDR1 is LNHDA and CDR2 is SQIVND (reference sequence). There are 17 residues in the CDR3. Unmatched junction bases numbered 6, after V lost 5 bases and J lost 0 bases. CDR3 amino acids: CASSYLAGGLAKNIQYF. The CDR3, as DNA: TGTGCCAGTAGTTACCTAGCGGGAGGTTTAGCCAAAAACATTCAGTACTTC.